These 10 T cell receptor beta chains were all obtained from the same sample, sequenced in a study of T cell repertoires in Merkel cell carcinoma. TCRdb's table, derived via immunoSEQ multiplex PCR, lists solely in-frame clones and lacks some. The data show 15,000 or so clones, 76% seen once. The source material was tumor tissue. These receptor sequences come from an adult with Merkel cell carcinoma.

This chain uses TRBV5-4 with TRBJ1-2; D possibly corresponds to TRBD1 (6 bases). The CDR3 runs to 14 residues. The V gene's germline CDR1 is SGHNT and CDR2 YYREEE (reference sequence). Between the trimmed V and J ends, which lost 4 bases and 8 bases, there was a span of 18 bases. The CDR3 reads CASSLTTGSGGYTF. The CDR3 region has the DNA TGTGCCAGCAGCCTAACTACAGGGTCGGGAGGCTACACCTTC.

This clone was recorded once. The chain carries TRBV27 and TRBJ1-2; maybe TRBD1 (5 bases). The CDR3 loop spans 15 amino acids. V was clipped by 4 bases and J by 2 bases, with 14 bases between them. Looked up from germline, CDR1 is MNHEY and CDR2 is SMNVEV (reference sequence). This CDR3 reads CASSSEQANNYGYTF. CDR3 sequence (DNA): TGTGCCAGCAGTTCCGAACAGGCAAACAACTATGGCTACACCTTC.

The chain links TRBV3-1 (or the pseudogene TRBV3-2) to TRBJ2-3; 10 positions agree with TRBD2. Trimming took 0 bases from V and 4 from J; bases not matched to a gene: 7. Germline CDR1 and CDR2: LGHDT and YNNKEL (reference sequence). This CDR3 is built from 17 residues. The CDR3, as DNA: TGTGCCAGCAGCCAAGATCTCCTAGCGGGAGTAGCAGATACGCAGTATTTT. Its protein product is CASSQDLLAGVADTQYF.

The V and J genes are TRBV5-3 and TRBJ2-7; D is undetermined. TRBV5-3 is recorded as an ORF, its role being uncertain. This CDR3 contains 9 residues. The V end was cut by 8 bases, the J end by 3 bases, with 3 bases between. CDR3: CARCYEQYF. Here the CDR3 DNA reads TGTGCCAGGTGCTACGAGCAGTACTTC.

V usage is TRBV12-3 or TRBV12-4 and J usage is TRBJ2-1; 9 bases match TRBD2. The V and J ends lost 9 bases and 6 bases, in that order; junction bases with no gene match: 3. The CDR3 has 12 amino acids. CDR3 residues: CASGTSSNEQFF. CDR3 DNA sequence: TGTGCCAGTGGGACTAGCAGCAATGAGCAGTTCTTC.

V and J are TRBV2 and TRBJ1-5, with a possible D match to TRBD1 (5 bases). Germline V gene lookup returns CDR1 SNHLY and CDR2 FYNNEI. The CDR3 is 15 residues long. Trimming took 5 bases from V and 6 from J, leaving 17 bases between them. The CDR3 coding sequence is TGTGCCAGCAGTTCGACCGGGACCCTCGTTCAGCCCCAGCATTTT. It is translated as CASSSTGTLVQPQHF. The full variable domain, rest sourced from reference TRBV2 and TRBJ1-5, is EPEVTQTPSHQVTQMGQEVILRCVPISNHLYFYWYRQILGQKVEFLVSFYNNEISEKSEIFDDQFSVERPDGSNFTLKIRSTKLEDSAMYFCASSSTGTLVQPQHFGDGTRLSIL.

The rearrangement uses TRBV7-9 and TRBJ1-1, with no clear D. Trimming cost V 5 bases and J 3 bases, with 19 bases left between them. This CDR3 comprises 16 residues. The germline V gene has CDR1 SEHNR and CDR2 FQNEAQ (reference sequence). CDR3 protein: CASSLQTSPLDTEAFF. The CDR3 bases are TGTGCCAGCAGCCTCCAGACGTCCCCCCTGGACACTGAAGCTTTCTTT.

This chain connects TRBV6-5 to TRBJ2-7; D is tentatively TRBD1 or TRBD2 (5 bases each). The CDR3 has 13 amino acids. From germline, CDR1 is MNHEY and CDR2 SVGAGI. V was cut by 6 bases and J by 4 bases, with 13 bases left in between. DNA for the CDR3: TGTGCCAGCAGCCAAGGGACCACTTACGAGCAGTACTTC. It codes for CASSQGTTYEQYF.

This chain joins TRBV2 and TRBJ1-2; D gene unclear. There are 15 residues in the CDR3. The germline V and J ends were trimmed by 5 bases and 0 bases, with 13 bases remaining between them. CDR1 and CDR2 (germline): SNHLY, FYNNEI. The CDR3 nucleotides are TGTGCCAGCAGTTTGACACTCACGGCTAACTATGGCTACACCTTC. Translating it yields CASSLTLTANYGYTF.

The chain links TRBV4-1 to TRBJ2-7; 15 positions agree with TRBD2. Germline V gene sequence: CDR1 MGHRA, CDR2 YSYEKL. The CDR3 consists of 19 residues. J was trimmed by 0 bases and V by 2 bases; bases with no gene match: 8. The CDR3 DNA follows: TGCGCCAGCAGCCAACCCCCCGGACTAGCGGGAGGGAGCTCCTACGAGCAGTACTTC. Translation gives CASSQPPGLAGGSSYEQYF.